A single T cell receptor (beta chain) is shown here with its context. Its antigen is undetermined. TCRdb redid the calling of the 5' RACE reads with MiXCR, one entry per CDR3 protein. The sample has some 45,000 distinct CDR3 sequences, 4% seen once. This specimen comes from a study of early T cells in non-severe SARS-CoV-2 infection. Study-wide points: Sequences matched to VDJdb favored anti-spike CD8 responses, while private and CD4 specificities were missed.

V was trimmed by 10 bases and J by 1 base, leaving 19 bases between them. This CDR3 region has 16 residues. The rearrangement links TRBV12-3 or TRBV12-4 to TRBJ2-2, with D perhaps TRBD1 (6 bases). This clonotype was sampled from an adult who was a healthcare worker with PCR-confirmed SARS-CoV-2 infection or an uninfected control (not recorded which). The sample consisted of whole blood. The CDR3 reads CATSSGTLLNTGELFF. The CDR3 DNA reads as TGTGCCACCTCGTCCGGGACATTGCTGAACACCGGGGAGCTGTTTTTT.